One sample yielded the 12 T cell receptor beta chains listed below, sequenced in a study of cytomegalovirus exposure and HLA in healthy donors. This PCR relied on a set of 60 Vbeta primers and 13 Jbeta primers. Sequencing used immunoSEQ multiplex PCR; TCRdb keeps in-frame clones, though not all of them. The sample comprises about 120,000 clones, approximately 75% of which are singletons, and less than 5.5% rests with the top ten. Source material: PBMCs. Receptor source: a man aged 50 to 60 in good health and CMV-seropositive.

J is TRBJ2-7 and V is TRBV5-6; weak D call: TRBD1 (5 bases). Deletions cut 0 bases from V and 7 bases from J, with 8 bases between. CDR3 length: 12 amino acids. Germline V gene lookup returns CDR1 SGHDT and CDR2 YYEEEE. CDR3 coding DNA: TGTGCCAGCAGCTTGGATAGGGGTGAGCAGTACTTC. It is translated as CASSLDRGEQYF.

J is TRBJ2-7 and V is TRBV5-8; no definite D call. There are 12 residues in the CDR3. The ends were cut back, 4 bases at V and 0 bases at J, with 5 bases in the middle. Germline V lookup: CDR1 SGHTS, CDR2 YDEGEE. The chain's CDR3 is CASSLSSYEQYF. The CDR3 DNA reads TGTGCCAGCAGCCTGAGCTCCTACGAGCAGTACTTC.

CDR3 coding DNA: TGTGCCAGAGTCCCGCGGGGTACGAATGGCTACACCTTC. The encoded protein is CARVPRGTNGYTF. The rearrangement joins TRBV19 to TRBJ1-2, with D hard to call. The CDR3 is made up of 13 amino acids. Germline V lookup: CDR1 LNHDA, CDR2 SQIVND (reference sequence). Between the trimmed V and J ends, which lost 9 bases and 6 bases, there was a span of 17 bases.

This clone was observed a single time. The rearrangement links TRBV28 to TRBJ2-1; weak D call: TRBD2 (6 bases). Looked up from germline, CDR1 is MDHEN and CDR2 is SYDVKM. V lost 6 bases and J lost 1, with 13 bases in between. CDR3 length equals 15 residues. CDR3 coding DNA: TGTGCCAGCAGACCAGCGGAGGGATCCTACAATGAGCAGTTCTTC. As protein: CASRPAEGSYNEQFF.

In this sample, this clone turned up a few times. The chain joins TRBV19 to TRBJ1-5; 7 bases map to TRBD1. Germline CDR1 LNHDA, CDR2 SQIVND (reference sequence). There are 14 residues in the CDR3. Germline trimming cut 5 bases from V and 6 bases from J; bases unmatched to any gene: 7. The CDR3 DNA reads as TGTGCCAGTAGTGGAACAGGGGAAACTCAGCCCCAGCATTTT. Protein product: CASSGTGETQPQHF.

V and J are TRBV7-8 and TRBJ2-2, with D tentatively TRBD2 (7 bases). Trimming stripped 1 base from V and 4 bases from J, with 10 bases between. In germline, CDR1 is SGHVS, CDR2 FQNEAQ. This CDR3 region has 15 residues. The CDR3 DNA follows: TGTGCCAGCAGCTTAGGAGGGGGGGTCACCGGGGAGCTGTTTTTT. Encoded protein: CASSLGGGVTGELFF.

J is TRBJ1-6 and V is TRBV27, with TRBD1 identical over 10 bases. The CDR3 totals 16 residues. Germline CDR1 MNHEY, CDR2 SMNVEV (reference sequence). V shed 6 bases and J 7 bases; nucleotides not matched to a gene: 9. The CDR3 sequence is CASRVPGQGTNSPLHF. CDR3 in DNA: TGTGCCAGCAGAGTACCGGGACAGGGGACAAATTCACCCCTCCACTTT.

This rearrangement joins TRBV6-6 to TRBJ1-3, with no clear D. CDR1 is MNHNY and CDR2 is SVGAGI in the germline V gene (reference sequence). This CDR3 is built from 15 residues. V lost 6 bases, J lost 0 bases, and 12 bases lay in between. The CDR3 region is CASSLAGSSGNTIYF. CDR3 nucleotide sequence: TGTGCCAGCAGCCTCGCCGGGAGCTCTGGAAACACCATATATTTT.

This clone was counted once. This chain uses TRBV7-2 with TRBJ2-7, with 8 bases lining up with TRBD1. Per germline, CDR1 SGHTA and CDR2 FQGNSA. V was pared by 5 bases and J by 5 bases, with 5 bases of the junction left unmatched. The CDR3 extends over 13 amino acids. For the CDR3, the DNA is TGTGCCAGCAGCCTCGGGACAGGAGACGAGCAGTACTTC. It codes for CASSLGTGDEQYF. Drawing the rest from reference TRBV7-2 and TRBJ2-7, the complete variable domain is GAGVSQSPSNKVTEKGKDVELRCDPISGHTALYWYRQSLGQGLEFLIYFQGNSAPDKSGLPSDRFSAERTGGSVSTLTIQRTQQEDSAVYLCASSLGTGDEQYFGPGTRLTVT.

The CDR3 protein is CASSVPGQGQMAQYF. The DNA for the CDR3 is TGTGCCAGCAGTGTCCCGGGACAGGGACAGATGGCGCAGTATTTT. The chain couples TRBV28 to TRBJ2-3, with TRBD1 matching 9 bases. CDR1 MDHEN and CDR2 SYDVKM come from the germline V gene. The trim removed 5 bases at V and 10 bases at J, leaving 13 bases unmatched. There are 15 residues in the CDR3.

The CDR3, as DNA: TGTGCCAGCAGTTACCGGACAGGGGGCAACGAGCAGTTCTTC. Translating it yields CASSYRTGGNEQFF. The V gene is TRBV6-5, the J gene TRBJ2-1; 11 bases are shared with TRBD1. The germline gives CDR1 MNHEY, CDR2 SVGAGI. The V gene end was trimmed by 2 bases and the J gene end by 10 bases; junction bases not matched to a gene: 4. CDR3 size: 14 residues.

The CDR3 protein is CASSGPLQGETQYF. In nucleotides, the CDR3 is TGTGCCAGTAGTGGACCGCTACAGGGGGAGACCCAGTACTTC. The rearrangement uses TRBV19 and TRBJ2-5, with 7 nucleotides matching TRBD1. Germline V lookup: CDR1 LNHDA, CDR2 SQIVND (reference sequence). This CDR3 is 14 amino acids long. V lost 5 bases to trimming and J lost 5 bases; unmatched junction nucleotides: 8. Supplemented by reference TRBV19 and TRBJ2-5, the full variable domain reads DGGITQSPKYLFRKEGQNVTLSCEQNLNHDAMYWYRQDPGQGLRLIYYSQIVNDFQKGDIAEGYSVSREKKESFPLTVTSAQKNPTAFYLCASSGPLQGETQYFGPGTRLLVL.